The table lists the clone carrying this T cell receptor (beta chain) with a few counts. Its specificity is unknown. This sample stems from a study of T-cell memory formation after mild COVID-19. TCRdb passed the 5' RACE reads through MiXCR, listing each CDR3 protein once. The sample lists 250,000 to 300,000 distinct CDR3 sequences, under 20% occurring once. In germline, CDR1 is DFQATT, CDR2 SNEGSKA (reference sequence). The V end was cut by 6 bases, the J end by 0 bases, with 23 bases between. The CDR3 loop spans 18 amino acids. Findings and caveats of the study: The main location of contracting CD4+ clones was CM and EM, and that of contracting CD8+ clones was EMRA.

The genes are TRBV20-1 and TRBJ2-2; either TRBD1 or TRBD2 may fit D (5 bases each). The receptor was isolated from a man in his late teens or twenties who had mild COVID-19 (a few samples of this study predate the infection). Cell type and time point are not known. Source material: PBMCs or a T cell subset sorted from them (not recorded which). The CDR3 coding sequence is TGCAGTGCGAAGGTCAAGGGGCGGACTTCGACGAACACCGGGGAGCTGTTTTTT. It specifies CSAKVKGRTSTNTGELFF.